Following are 29 T cell receptor beta chains from one sample sequenced in a study of CD8 T cells in ankylosing spondylitis. MiXCR was run by TCRdb on the 5' RACE reads, yielding one entry per CDR3 protein. The top ten hold roughly 15% of the sample, which has approximately 140,000 distinct CDR3 sequences, around 42% seen once. The sample consisted of synovial fluid, either unsorted or a sorted T cell fraction (not recorded which). The receptor source for this set is a male donor with ankylosing spondylitis.

The chain has TRBV10-2 and TRBJ2-7, with 8 bases that match TRBD1. CDR3 length: 12 amino acids. Germline trimming cut 4 bases from V and 7 bases from J; bases unmatched to any gene: 3. The V gene's germline CDR1 is WSHSY and CDR2 SAAADI. This CDR3 reads CASSGTGKEQYF. In DNA, the CDR3 is TGCGCCAGCAGTGGGACAGGGAAAGAGCAGTACTTC.

This chain joins TRBV5-1 and TRBJ1-1; 8 nucleotides agree with TRBD1. Germline V gives CDR1 SGHRS, CDR2 YFSETQ. Trimming took 4 bases from V and 5 from J; bases not matched to a gene: 1. The CDR3 runs 12 residues. This chain's CDR3 is CASSRTGTEAFF. Written as DNA, the CDR3 is TGCGCCAGCAGCAGGACAGGGACTGAAGCTTTCTTT.

At least ten counts were recorded for this clonotype. The rearrangement links TRBV4-3 to TRBJ2-3, with TRBD2 as a possible D gene (6 bases). CDR3 length: 16 residues. The V end lost 0 bases, the J end lost 2 bases, and 12 bases lay between the germline ends. Germline assignment: CDR1 LGHNA and CDR2 YSLEER. CDR3 sequence: CASSQDGDSNTDTQYF. In DNA, the CDR3 is TGCGCCAGCAGCCAAGATGGGGACTCGAACACAGATACGCAGTATTTT.

This clonotype appeared once. J is TRBJ2-7 and V is TRBV25-1; 7 bases agree with TRBD1. With V trimmed by 7 bases and J by 3 bases, 12 bases remained unmatched. This CDR3 is built from 15 residues. The germline V gene encodes CDR1 MGHDK and CDR2 SYGVNS. In DNA form, the CDR3 reads TGTGCCAGCACCATTCCGGGACAGCCGATCTACGAGCAGTACTTC. Its protein is CASTIPGQPIYEQYF.

The CDR3 loop reads CASSPHPGLAGANTQYF. Written as DNA, the CDR3 is TGTGCCAGCAGTCCTCACCCGGGACTAGCGGGAGCGAATACGCAGTATTTT. The chain employs TRBV7-2 and TRBJ2-3; 14 nucleotides agree with TRBD2. This CDR3 is built from 17 residues. The trim removed 6 bases at V and 7 bases at J, leaving 12 bases unmatched. Germline loops: CDR1 SGHTA, CDR2 FQGNSA. Looking up the rest from reference TRBV7-2 and TRBJ2-3 gives the full variable domain: GAGVSQSPSNKVTEKGKDVELRCDPISGHTALYWYRQSLGQGLEFLIYFQGNSAPDKSGLPSDRFSAERTGGSVSTLTIQRTQQEDSAVYLCASSPHPGLAGANTQYFGPGTRLTVL.

This clonotype was observed a few times. The chain uses TRBV28 and TRBJ2-3; 8 positions agree with TRBD2. Trimming removed 4 bases from V and 4 bases from J; junction bases left unmatched: 10. The CDR3 runs 16 residues. CDR1 MDHEN and CDR2 SYDVKM come from the germline V gene. CDR3 nucleotide sequence: TGTGCCAGCAGTTATAGCGGGAACTTTTTTTCAGATACGCAGTATTTT. Amino acid sequence: CASSYSGNFFSDTQYF.

The V gene is TRBV12-3 or TRBV12-4, the J gene TRBJ2-5; 11 positions agree with TRBD2. V lost 4 bases, J lost 4 bases, and 17 bases stayed unmatched. This CDR3 comprises 19 residues. The CDR3 sequence is CASSSWTPPLAGVIETQYF. CDR3 in DNA: TGTGCCAGCAGTTCTTGGACCCCACCACTAGCGGGGGTAATAGAGACCCAGTACTTC.

The gene calls are TRBV28 and TRBJ1-6; a possible D gene is TRBD1 (6 bases). The germline CDR1 and CDR2 sequences are MDHEN and SYDVKM. This CDR3 has 17 amino acids. The ends were cut back, 3 bases at V and 3 bases at J, with 15 bases in the middle. CDR3 DNA sequence: TGTGCCAGCAGTTTCCGACAGGTCCCTTACTATAATTCACCCCTCCACTTT. Amino acids: CASSFRQVPYYNSPLHF.

This clonotype was observed a few times. The V call is TRBV7-2, the J call TRBJ2-7; D remains unclear. Germline V gene sequence: CDR1 SGHTA, CDR2 FQGNSA. This CDR3 contains 14 residues. The V end lost 1 base, the J end lost 3 bases, and 10 bases lay between the germline ends. As DNA, the CDR3 is TGTGCCAGCAGCTTAGAAGGGTTCAGCTACGAGCAGTACTTC. This translates into CASSLEGFSYEQYF.

The chain links TRBV25-1 to TRBJ2-3; 9 nucleotides agree with TRBD1. J gave up 2 bases and V 5 bases, and 5 bases lay outside the gene matches. Germline V gene sequence: CDR1 MGHDK, CDR2 SYGVNS. This CDR3 comprises 15 residues. The CDR3 protein is CASSPGQGPTDTQYF. DNA for the CDR3: TGTGCCAGCAGTCCTGGACAGGGGCCCACAGATACGCAGTATTTT.

The chain carries TRBV12-3 or TRBV12-4 and TRBJ1-1; D is perhaps TRBD1 (6 bases). The CDR3 loop spans 15 amino acids. V shed 6 bases and J shed 2 bases, with 16 bases lying between them. The CDR3 coding sequence is TGTGCCAGCAGCTCTTGGGGGGCCGCAAACACTGAAGCTTTCTTT. It codes for CASSSWGAANTEAFF.

This chain connects TRBV10-2 to TRBJ2-7; 7 bases map to TRBD1. This CDR3 is built from 14 residues. Germline loops: CDR1 WSHSY, CDR2 SAAADI. V lost 4 bases to trimming and J lost 4 bases; unmatched junction nucleotides: 7. The CDR3 DNA reads as TGCGCCAGCAGTGCTGACAGGGTAGGGTACGAGCAGTACTTC. Protein product: CASSADRVGYEQYF.

The V gene is TRBV20-1, the J gene TRBJ2-3, with a weak D call TRBD2 (5 bases). This CDR3 contains 19 residues. Germline V gives CDR1 DFQATT, CDR2 SNEGSKA (reference sequence). Between the trimmed V and J ends, which lost 0 bases and 4 bases, there was a span of 26 bases. The CDR3 nucleotides are TGCAGTGCTAGAGATGGGAGTCCGACGGGTGATCGTCTGGCAGATACGCAGTATTTT. Translating it yields CSARDGSPTGDRLADTQYF.

This clonotype was seen only once. This sequence joins TRBV2 and TRBJ1-1, with TRBD1 matching over 9 bases. J lost 4 bases, V lost 2 bases, and 14 bases had no gene match. The CDR3 covers 18 residues. CDR1 SNHLY and CDR2 FYNNEI come from the germline V gene. The CDR3 spells CASSEYGTGRRLGTEAFF. The CDR3 bases are TGTGCCAGCAGTGAATACGGGACAGGGAGGCGGCTCGGCACTGAAGCTTTCTTT.

This chain uses TRBV12-3 or TRBV12-4 with TRBJ1-5; D gene unclear. V lost 8 bases to trimming and J lost 0 bases, with 8 bases between them. This CDR3 region has 13 residues. In nucleotides, the CDR3 is TGTGCCAGCGGAGGGTATAGCAATCAGCCCCAGCATTTT. Protein: CASGGYSNQPQHF.

This clonotype has just a few counts. This rearrangement joins TRBV6-1 to TRBJ2-1; 7 nucleotides agree with TRBD2. The CDR3 is made up of 17 amino acids. Germline trimming cut 0 bases from V and 4 bases from J; bases unmatched to any gene: 9. Germline lookup yields CDR1 MNHNS and CDR2 SASEGT. The CDR3, as DNA: TGTGCCAGCAGTGAAGCGTTTAACGGGAGGTTGTACAATGAGCAGTTCTTC. Its protein product is CASSEAFNGRLYNEQFF.

The rearrangement links TRBV5-6 to TRBJ2-5, with 9 bases aligning to TRBD2. CDR3 length: 16 residues. Germline V gives CDR1 SGHDT, CDR2 YYEEEE. V trimming: 7 bases; J trimming: 1 base; junction bases outside the gene matches: 11. CDR3 in DNA: TGTGCCAGCCGAAGAGGGGCTAGCGGGGTCCAAGAGACCCAGTACTTC. Protein: CASRRGASGVQETQYF.

This chain uses TRBV7-9 with TRBJ1-2; a weak D match, TRBD1 (5 bases). The CDR3 is 15 residues long. The germline V gene encodes CDR1 SEHNR and CDR2 FQNEAQ (reference sequence). V lost 1 base and J 4 bases, leaving 13 bases between the germline ends. This CDR3 reads CASSLVPRETYGYTF. CDR3 nucleotides: TGTGCCAGCAGCTTAGTTCCCAGGGAGACCTATGGCTACACCTTC. The full variable domain, in which reference TRBV7-9 and TRBJ1-2 provide the parts outside the CDR3, is DTGVSQNPRHKITKRGQNVTFRCDPISEHNRLYWYRQTLGQGPEFLTYFQNEAQLEKSRLLSDRFSAERPKGSFSTLEIQRTEQGDSAMYLCASSLVPRETYGYTFGSGTRLTVV.

The chain carries TRBV19 and TRBJ2-7, with TRBD1 identical over 9 bases. The V and J ends lost 5 bases and 3 bases, in that order; junction bases with no gene match: 11. This CDR3 has 16 residues. The germline gives CDR1 LNHDA, CDR2 SQIVND (reference sequence). The CDR3 DNA is TGTGCCAGTAGTGGGGGTGCGGGACAGGGAGTCTACGAGCAGTACTTC. It encodes CASSGGAGQGVYEQYF.

The gene calls are TRBV20-1 and TRBJ1-1, with D uncertain. Between the trimmed V and J ends, which lost 2 bases and 6 bases, there was a span of 10 bases. The CDR3 sequence is 12 residues long. Germline-derived CDR1 and CDR2 are DFQATT and SNEGSKA (reference sequence). CDR3 region: CSARSELAEAFF. CDR3 bases: TGCAGTGCTAGAAGTGAACTGGCTGAAGCTTTCTTT.

This clonotype was seen only a few times. The genes are TRBV28 and TRBJ2-1; D unresolved. Germline loops: CDR1 MDHEN, CDR2 SYDVKM. The CDR3 sequence is 14 residues long. Trimming took 0 bases from V and 3 from J, leaving 6 bases between them. The CDR3 DNA sequence: TGTGCCAGCAGTTTATGCGTCCACTACAATGAGCAGTTCTTC. It is translated as CASSLCVHYNEQFF.

The table lists this clonotype with many counts. DNA for the CDR3: TGTGCCATCCGCGGACAGGGGGAGGCCGGGGAGCTGTTTTTT. Its protein product is CAIRGQGEAGELFF. This chain joins TRBV10-3 and TRBJ2-2, with 10 bases fitting TRBD1. Germline CDR1 is ENHRY and CDR2 is SYGVKD. V gave up 8 bases and J gave up 6 bases; unmatched junction bases: 6. The CDR3 sequence is 14 residues long.

The genes are TRBV11-3 and TRBJ2-7, with TRBD1 as a possible D gene (7 bases). Trimming left V 0 bases short and J 2 bases short, with 14 bases between. The CDR3 contains 16 residues. CDR1 is SGHNT, CDR2 YENEEA, per germline. The chain's CDR3 is CASSLDRRGPPYEQYF. In nucleotides, the CDR3 is TGTGCCAGCAGCTTAGATCGGAGGGGGCCCCCCTACGAGCAGTACTTC.

This clonotype showed up just once. The chain couples TRBV28 to TRBJ1-1; D gene uncertain. V was shortened by 7 bases and J by 3 bases, with 15 bases between the two germline ends. Germline CDR1 reads MDHEN; CDR2 reads SYDVKM. The CDR3 is 14 amino acids. CDR3 region: CASKVTRGYTEAFF. The CDR3 region has the DNA TGTGCCAGCAAAGTTACTCGAGGGTACACTGAAGCTTTCTTT.

The genes are TRBV12-3 or TRBV12-4 and TRBJ1-4; D may be TRBD1 (5 bases). Trimming pared 6 bases from V and 10 bases from J, leaving 18 bases between. CDR3 length: 14 residues. The CDR3 DNA reads as TGTGCCAGCAGCCTTCGCCCCGGGGCTGGAAAACTGTTTTTT. Translated, it gives CASSLRPGAGKLFF.

The V and J genes are TRBV11-2 and TRBJ1-1, with TRBD1 matching over 7 bases. The junction had 4 bases not matched to a gene; V was cut back by 5 bases and J by 1 base. Germline assignment: CDR1 SGHAT and CDR2 FQNNGV. There are 14 residues in the CDR3. CDR3 loop: CASSPNRGNTEAFF. DNA of the CDR3: TGTGCCAGCAGCCCCAACAGGGGGAACACTGAAGCTTTCTTT.

This clonotype was observed a handful of times. This chain uses TRBV4-2 with TRBJ1-2; unclear D gene. The germline V gene encodes CDR1 LGHNA and CDR2 YNFKEQ. Trimming pared 8 bases from V and 4 bases from J, leaving 20 bases between. The CDR3 totals 15 residues. The CDR3 protein is CASRPTELTIYGYTF. DNA for the CDR3: TGTGCCAGCCGACCCACAGAATTGACAATCTATGGCTACACCTTC.

Many counts were recorded for this clonotype. The gene calls are TRBV4-2 and TRBJ1-5; TRBD1 might be the D (5 bases). Deletions cut 0 bases from V and 0 bases from J, with 6 bases between. Germline CDR1 is LGHNA and CDR2 is YNFKEQ. CDR3 length: 15 residues. CDR3 bases: TGTGCCAGCAGCCAAGAAGACAGTAGCAATCAGCCCCAGCATTTT. Translating it yields CASSQEDSSNQPQHF.

This clonotype is a singleton in its sample. The genes are TRBV3-1 and TRBJ1-1; D unclear. The CDR3 totals 13 residues. V gave up 4 bases and J gave up 2 bases, with 8 bases separating them. Germline CDR1 reads LGHDT; CDR2 reads YNNKEL (reference sequence). CDR3 bases: TGTGCCAGCAGCCGGAGCGGAAACACTGAAGCTTTCTTT. Translation: CASSRSGNTEAFF.